These 32 T cell receptor beta chains were sequenced from one sample in a study of cytomegalovirus exposure and HLA in healthy donors. 60 Vbeta and 13 Jbeta primers were used in PCR. TCRdb's table, derived via immunoSEQ multiplex PCR, lists solely in-frame clones and lacks some. The repertoire holds some 190,000 clones, with over 70% as singletons. Sequencing was done on a sample of PBMCs. Receptors were obtained from a man aged 25 to 40 in good health and CMV-seronegative.

The chain is built from TRBV19 and TRBJ1-5; D is perhaps TRBD1 (6 bases). The CDR3 is made up of 15 amino acids. Trimming pared 5 bases from V and 0 bases from J, leaving 11 bases between. Germline V lookup: CDR1 LNHDA, CDR2 SQIVND (reference sequence). CDR3 amino acids: CASSANRASNQPQHF. As DNA, the CDR3 is TGTGCCAGTAGTGCTAACAGGGCTAGCAATCAGCCCCAGCATTTT.

The J gene is TRBJ2-3, the V gene TRBV5-4; 13 bases agree with TRBD2. V shed 5 bases and J 2 bases; nucleotides not matched to a gene: 8. The germline V gene encodes CDR1 SGHNT and CDR2 YYREEE (reference sequence). This CDR3 spans 17 amino acids. CDR3 residues: CASRPGLAGPTTDTQYF. Here the CDR3 DNA reads TGTGCCAGCAGACCGGGACTAGCGGGACCAACCACAGATACGCAGTATTTT.

This sequence joins TRBV4-3 and TRBJ1-4, with 7 bases matching TRBD1. V lost 3 bases, J lost 5 bases, and 9 bases stayed unmatched. The germline V gene encodes CDR1 LGHNA and CDR2 YSLEER. The CDR3 contains 16 residues. Written as DNA, the CDR3 is TGCGCCAGCAGCCAGACACCCCCAGGGGGGAATGAAAAACTGTTTTTT. This codes for CASSQTPPGGNEKLFF.

The genes are TRBV29-1 and TRBJ1-2, with D possibly being TRBD1 (6 bases). This CDR3 spans 13 amino acids. V lost 6 bases to trimming and J lost 6 bases, with 17 bases between them. Germline CDR1 SQVTM, CDR2 ANQGSEA. The CDR3 reads CSVEGSTGDGYTF. In DNA form, the CDR3 reads TGCAGCGTCGAGGGTTCGACAGGAGATGGCTACACCTTC.

In its sample, this clone was seen once. V and J are TRBV21-1 and TRBJ1-1. TRBV21-1 represents a pseudogene. This CDR3 is built from 12 residues. This CDR3 is CASSNRNTEAFF. The DNA of the CDR3 is TGTGCCAGCAGCAATCGGAACACTGAAGCTTTCTTT.

The chain has TRBV19 and TRBJ2-6; 9 nucleotides align to TRBD1. In germline, CDR1 is LNHDA, CDR2 SQIVND (reference sequence). The CDR3 extends over 20 amino acids. V lost 6 bases and J lost 0; bases outside the gene matches: 15. The CDR3 reads CASSVRPGTGSYSGANVLTF. The CDR3 bases are TGTGCCAGTAGCGTCAGGCCCGGGACAGGGAGTTACTCTGGGGCCAACGTCCTGACTTTC.

The V gene is TRBV19, the J gene TRBJ2-7; 9 nucleotides align to TRBD2. CDR1 is LNHDA and CDR2 is SQIVND in the germline V gene (reference sequence). This CDR3 is built from 16 residues. The ends lost 1 base at V and 3 bases at J; junction bases unmatched: 7. CDR3 DNA sequence: TGTGCCAGTAGTATAGGCTCCCTAGCGGGGTACTACGAGCAGTACTTC. It yields the protein CASSIGSLAGYYEQYF.

This chain links TRBV6-4 with TRBJ1-6; 8 bases match TRBD1. CDR3 length: 14 residues. Germline loops: CDR1 MRHNA, CDR2 SNTAGT. V lost 2 bases to trimming and J lost 9 bases; unmatched junction nucleotides: 3. In DNA form, the CDR3 reads TGTGCCAGCAGTGACAGAGACAGGGGTTCACCCCTCCACTTT. Its translation is CASSDRDRGSPLHF.

The chain is built from TRBV11-3 and TRBJ2-7; no reliable D call. The germline V and J ends were trimmed by 0 bases and 0 bases, with 3 bases remaining between them. The CDR3 is 13 amino acids. Germline CDR1 is SGHNT and CDR2 is YENEEA. The CDR3 nucleotides read TGTGCCAGCAGCTTAGACTTCTCCTACGAGCAGTACTTC. Protein sequence: CASSLDFSYEQYF.

This chain links TRBV11-2 with TRBJ2-2; the D gene is possibly TRBD2 (6 bases). In germline, CDR1 is SGHAT, CDR2 FQNNGV. The CDR3 sequence is 14 residues long. V lost 2 bases, J lost 5 bases, and 9 bases lay in between. The DNA for the CDR3 is TGTGCCAGCAGCTTAATTCGGGGGACCGGGGAGCTGTTTTTT. It codes for CASSLIRGTGELFF.

This chain connects TRBV5-6 to TRBJ2-5; D remains unclear. The CDR3 is 11 residues long. The V gene's germline CDR1 is SGHDT and CDR2 YYEEEE. Trimming cost V 6 bases and J 0 bases, with 3 bases left between them. CDR3 sequence (DNA): TGTGCCAGCACCTACCAAGAGACCCAGTACTTC. It encodes CASTYQETQYF.

The V call is TRBV4-2, the J call TRBJ2-7; 10 positions agree with TRBD1. Per the germline V gene, CDR1 is LGHNA and CDR2 is YNFKEQ. Trimming cost V 4 bases and J 1 base; bases outside gene matches: 4. The CDR3 has 15 amino acids. The chain's CDR3 is CASSLPGQGSYEQYF. The CDR3 DNA follows: TGTGCCAGCAGCCTCCCGGGACAGGGGTCCTACGAGCAGTACTTC.

V and J are TRBV5-6 and TRBJ1-5; possibly TRBD1 for D (6 bases). Germline CDR1 SGHDT, CDR2 YYEEEE. V was cut by 4 bases and J by 3 bases, with 11 bases left in between. This CDR3 has 14 amino acids. DNA for the CDR3: TGTGCCAGCAGCCGAGGACAGCACAATCAGCCCCAGCATTTT. Amino acid sequence: CASSRGQHNQPQHF. The variable domain in full, completed from reference TRBV5-6 and TRBJ1-5, reads DAGVTQSPTHLIKTRGQQVTLRCSPKSGHDTVSWYQQALGQGPQFIFQYYEEEERQRGNFPDRFSGHQFPNYSSELNVNALLLGDSALYLCASSRGQHNQPQHFGDGTRLSIL.

This chain uses TRBV5-8 with TRBJ1-2; no clear D. Between the trimmed V and J ends, which lost 7 bases and 3 bases, there was a span of 7 bases. This CDR3 region has 11 residues. Germline loops: CDR1 SGHTS, CDR2 YDEGEE. DNA for the CDR3: TGTGCCAGCCGTAGAGACTATGGCTACACCTTC. Amino acid sequence: CASRRDYGYTF.

This clone was observed a single time. This chain joins TRBV19 and TRBJ2-7, with a tentative D call TRBD1 (6 bases). V lost 7 bases to trimming and J lost 2 bases, with 18 bases between them. Germline loops: CDR1 LNHDA, CDR2 SQIVND (reference sequence). The CDR3 length is 15 residues. CDR3 region: CASTRRADSPYEQYF. Here the CDR3 DNA reads TGTGCCAGTACCCGAAGGGCGGACAGTCCCTACGAGCAGTACTTC.

This clone was observed a few times. The genes are TRBV5-1 and TRBJ2-7, with 15 bases that match TRBD2. The CDR3 totals 17 residues. Unmatched junction bases numbered 10, after V lost 4 bases and J lost 5 bases. Germline V gene lookup returns CDR1 SGHRS and CDR2 YFSETQ. The DNA of the CDR3 is TGCGCCAGCAGCACTGGACTAGCGGGAGGGTATAGCCACGAGCAGTACTTC. Its protein is CASSTGLAGGYSHEQYF.

The gene calls are TRBV6-1 and TRBJ1-5; no firm D call. Trimming shortened V by 2 bases and J by 4 bases, and 6 bases separated the two germline ends. Germline V gene lookup returns CDR1 MNHNS and CDR2 SASEGT. This CDR3 has 13 amino acids. The DNA of the CDR3 is TGTGCCAGCAGTGAACTGTTGAATCAGCCCCAGCATTTT. Translating it yields CASSELLNQPQHF.

The chain recombines TRBV7-2 with TRBJ1-1; 7 nucleotides match TRBD1. The CDR3 has 17 residues. Germline V CDR1 and CDR2: SGHTA, FQGNSA. J lost 5 bases, V lost 1 base, and 13 bases had no gene match. The CDR3 DNA sequence: TGTGCCAGCAGCTTAGTGACAGGGCGGAGTGCGAATACTGAAGCTTTCTTT. Protein: CASSLVTGRSANTEAFF. The variable domain in full, completed from reference TRBV7-2 and TRBJ1-1, reads GAGVSQSPSNKVTEKGKDVELRCDPISGHTALYWYRQSLGQGLEFLIYFQGNSAPDKSGLPSDRFSAERTGGSVSTLTIQRTQQEDSAVYLCASSLVTGRSANTEAFFGQGTRLTVV.

The chain links TRBV15 to TRBJ2-1; D gene uncertain. Germline loops: CDR1 LNHNV, CDR2 YYDKDF (reference sequence). V was pared by 5 bases and J by 10 bases, with 12 bases between. This CDR3 has 12 residues. The CDR3 nucleotides are TGTGCCACCAGCGGATACAGCCCCGAGCAGTTCTTC. This codes for CATSGYSPEQFF. Full variable domain (remainder filled in from reference TRBV15 and TRBJ2-1): DAMVIQNPRYQVTQFGKPVTLSCSQTLNHNVMYWYQQKSSQAPKLLFHYYDKDFNNEADTPDNFQSRRPNTSFCFLDIRSPGLGDTAMYLCATSGYSPEQFFGPGTRLTVL.

The chain carries TRBV4-3 and TRBJ2-3; D might be TRBD1 (5 bases). Between the trimmed V and J ends, which lost 1 base and 6 bases, there was a span of 14 bases. From germline, CDR1 is LGHNA and CDR2 YSLEER. The CDR3 is made up of 15 amino acids. The CDR3 DNA sequence: TGCGCCAGCAGCCAAGGGCATGACAGTTTCGATACGCAGTATTTT. Translated, it gives CASSQGHDSFDTQYF.

The J gene is TRBJ2-7, the V gene TRBV19; perhaps TRBD1 as D (5 bases). V was shortened by 5 bases and J by 3 bases, with 8 bases between the two germline ends. The CDR3 covers 12 residues. Germline V gene data show CDR1 as LNHDA and CDR2 as SQIVND (reference sequence). DNA of the CDR3: TGTGCCAGTAGTGTGGACAACTACGAGCAGTACTTC. This gives the protein CASSVDNYEQYF.

The chain uses TRBV7-2 and TRBJ1-2; 7 positions agree with TRBD1. The J segment lost 2 bases and the V segment lost 5 bases, leaving 8 bases of the junction unmatched. The length of the CDR3 is 15 residues. The germline CDR1 and CDR2 sequences are SGHTA and FQGNSA. The CDR3 is CASSPWDSLNYGYTF. In nucleotides, the CDR3 is TGTGCCAGCAGCCCCTGGGACAGCTTAAACTATGGCTACACCTTC.

The chain uses TRBV6-1 and TRBJ1-3, with TRBD1 as a possible D gene (5 bases). The CDR3 extends over 17 amino acids. Germline V gene lookup returns CDR1 MNHNS and CDR2 SASEGT. Trimming removed 4 bases from V and 0 bases from J, with 16 bases in between. CDR3 nucleotide sequence: TGTGCCAGCAGTGGCCGGGGGAGATTCTCCTCTGGAAACACCATATATTTT. Translating gives CASSGRGRFSSGNTIYF.

The chain uses TRBV6-6 and TRBJ1-2; D is undetermined. The germline V gene has CDR1 MNHNY and CDR2 SVGAGI (reference sequence). Trimming removed 8 bases from V and 3 bases from J, with 7 bases in between. The CDR3 contains 11 residues. The CDR3: CASEDYYGYTF. In nucleotides, the CDR3 is TGTGCCAGCGAGGATTACTATGGCTACACCTTC.

CDR3 nucleotides: TGTGCCAGCAGCTTAACGGGGGATAGTCAGCCCCAGCATTTT. Translation: CASSLTGDSQPQHF. The chain joins TRBV7-6 to TRBJ1-5, with D possibly matching TRBD1 (5 bases). Germline CDR1 reads SGHVS; CDR2 reads FNYEAQ. The CDR3 spans 14 residues. Deletions cut 2 bases from V and 6 bases from J, with 11 bases between.

The chain is built from TRBV6-5 and TRBJ1-3, with 9 bases fitting TRBD1. The CDR3 sequence is 15 residues long. Germline V gene sequence: CDR1 MNHEY, CDR2 SVGAGI. Trimming removed 4 bases from V and 3 bases from J; junction bases left unmatched: 4. The CDR3 DNA is TGTGCCAGCAGTTTAGGGACAGGGCATGGAAACACCATATATTTT. It codes for CASSLGTGHGNTIYF.

This clone has only one observation. The chain recombines TRBV5-8 with TRBJ2-1; 11 bases agree with TRBD1. The CDR3 runs 15 residues. J gave up 3 bases and V 4 bases, and 3 bases lay outside the gene matches. Germline V gene lookup returns CDR1 SGHTS and CDR2 YDEGEE. CDR3 protein: CASSRTGGGYNEQFF. CDR3 in DNA: TGTGCCAGCAGCAGGACAGGGGGCGGCTACAATGAGCAGTTCTTC.

The chain employs TRBV5-1 and TRBJ2-7; D is ambiguous. Trimming left V 2 bases short and J 4 bases short, with 16 bases between. Per the germline V gene, CDR1 is SGHRS and CDR2 is YFSETQ. The length of the CDR3 is 15 residues. CDR3 region: CASSFRSQPSYEQYF. CDR3 bases: TGCGCCAGCAGCTTCAGGTCGCAGCCCTCGTACGAGCAGTACTTC.

V and J are TRBV29-1 and TRBJ1-2; 7 bases are a match to TRBD1. CDR1 and CDR2 (germline): SQVTM, ANQGSEA. V gave up 6 bases and J gave up 5 bases; unmatched junction bases: 9. The CDR3 is 13 residues long. CDR3 bases: TGCAGCGTCCCGACAGGGCTTGTTTATGGCTACACCTTC. It is translated as CSVPTGLVYGYTF.

The chain recombines TRBV15 with TRBJ2-5; 8 nucleotides match TRBD1. The CDR3 runs 14 residues. Germline values: CDR1 LNHNV, CDR2 YYDKDF (reference sequence). V shed 5 bases and J 0 bases; nucleotides not matched to a gene: 2. CDR3 region: CATSEQGDQETQYF. Here the CDR3 DNA reads TGTGCCACCAGCGAACAGGGGGACCAAGAGACCCAGTACTTC.

The chain couples TRBV7-6 to TRBJ1-1; 9 positions match TRBD1. V shed 4 bases and J 4 bases; nucleotides not matched to a gene: 4. The CDR3 loop spans 14 amino acids. The germline V gene encodes CDR1 SGHVS and CDR2 FNYEAQ. The CDR3, as DNA: TGTGCCAGCAGCTCCCAACAGGGGGCCACTGAAGCTTTCTTT. It yields the protein CASSSQQGATEAFF.

The chain links TRBV4-1 to TRBJ2-1; 12 positions agree with TRBD2. V lost 3 bases to trimming and J lost 6 bases; unmatched junction nucleotides: 6. Germline assignment: CDR1 MGHRA and CDR2 YSYEKL. The CDR3 loop spans 16 amino acids. The DNA of the CDR3 is TGCGCCAGCAGCCAGATGGGACTAGCGGGCAGCAATGAGCAGTTCTTC. It translates to CASSQMGLAGSNEQFF.